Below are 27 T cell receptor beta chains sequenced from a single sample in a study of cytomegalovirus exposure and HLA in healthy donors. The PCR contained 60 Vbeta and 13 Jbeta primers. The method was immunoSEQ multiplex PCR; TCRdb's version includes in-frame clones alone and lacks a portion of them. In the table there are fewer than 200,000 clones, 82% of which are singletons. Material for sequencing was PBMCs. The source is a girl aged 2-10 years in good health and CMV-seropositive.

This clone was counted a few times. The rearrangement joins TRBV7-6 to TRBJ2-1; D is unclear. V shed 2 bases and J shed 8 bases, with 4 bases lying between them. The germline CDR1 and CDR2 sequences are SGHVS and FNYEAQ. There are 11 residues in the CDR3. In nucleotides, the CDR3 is TGTGCCAGCAGCTTAAGCGATGAGCAGTTCTTC. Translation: CASSLSDEQFF.

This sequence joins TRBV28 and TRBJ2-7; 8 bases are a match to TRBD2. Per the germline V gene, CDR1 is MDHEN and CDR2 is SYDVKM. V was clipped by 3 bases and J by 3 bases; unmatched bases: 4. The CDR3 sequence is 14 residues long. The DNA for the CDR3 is TGTGCCAGCAGTTTTGTAGCGGGAAGCTACGAGCAGTACTTC. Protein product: CASSFVAGSYEQYF.

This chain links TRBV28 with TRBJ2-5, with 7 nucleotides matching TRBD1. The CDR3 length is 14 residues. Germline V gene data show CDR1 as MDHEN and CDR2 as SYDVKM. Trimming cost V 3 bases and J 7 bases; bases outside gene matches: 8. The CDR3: CASSLYTGVGTQYF. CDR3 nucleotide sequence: TGTGCCAGCAGTTTGTATACAGGGGTGGGGACCCAGTACTTC.

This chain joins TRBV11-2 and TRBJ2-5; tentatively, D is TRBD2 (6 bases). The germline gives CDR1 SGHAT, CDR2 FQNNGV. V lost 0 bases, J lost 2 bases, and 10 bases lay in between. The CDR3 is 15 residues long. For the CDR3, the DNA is TGTGCCAGCAGCTTAGATGGACTACCACAAGAGACCCAGTACTTC. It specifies CASSLDGLPQETQYF.

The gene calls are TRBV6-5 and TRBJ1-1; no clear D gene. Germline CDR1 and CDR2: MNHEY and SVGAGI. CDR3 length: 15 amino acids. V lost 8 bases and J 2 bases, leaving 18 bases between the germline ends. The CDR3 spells CASVINVQANTEAFF. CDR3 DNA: TGTGCCAGCGTCATTAATGTCCAGGCTAACACTGAAGCTTTCTTT.

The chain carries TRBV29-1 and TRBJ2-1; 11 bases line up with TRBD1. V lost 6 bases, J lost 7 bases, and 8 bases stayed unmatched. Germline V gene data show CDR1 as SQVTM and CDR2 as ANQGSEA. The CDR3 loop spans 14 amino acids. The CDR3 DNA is TGCAGCGTCGCCCCCGGGACAGGGGGTAATGAGCAGTTCTTC. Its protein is CSVAPGTGGNEQFF.

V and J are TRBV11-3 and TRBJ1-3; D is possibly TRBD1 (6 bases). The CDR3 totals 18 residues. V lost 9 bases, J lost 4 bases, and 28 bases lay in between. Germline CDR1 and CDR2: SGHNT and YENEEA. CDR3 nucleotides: TGTGCCAGTCCTACGGGGGGCGGCTATCGCTCGGCGGGAAACACCATATATTTT. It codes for CASPTGGGYRSAGNTIYF.

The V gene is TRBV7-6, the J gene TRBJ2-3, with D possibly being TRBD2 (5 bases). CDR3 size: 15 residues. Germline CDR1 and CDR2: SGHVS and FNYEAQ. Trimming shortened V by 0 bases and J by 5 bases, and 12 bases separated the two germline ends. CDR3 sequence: CASSLASGGGDTQYF. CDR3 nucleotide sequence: TGTGCCAGCAGCTTAGCGAGCGGAGGAGGAGATACGCAGTATTTT.

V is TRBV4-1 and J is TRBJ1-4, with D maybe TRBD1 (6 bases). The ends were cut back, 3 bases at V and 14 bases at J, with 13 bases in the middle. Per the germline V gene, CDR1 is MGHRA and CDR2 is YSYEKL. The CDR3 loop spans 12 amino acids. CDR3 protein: CASSHPGTSLFF. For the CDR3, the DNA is TGCGCCAGCAGCCATCCCGGGACAAGTCTGTTTTTT.

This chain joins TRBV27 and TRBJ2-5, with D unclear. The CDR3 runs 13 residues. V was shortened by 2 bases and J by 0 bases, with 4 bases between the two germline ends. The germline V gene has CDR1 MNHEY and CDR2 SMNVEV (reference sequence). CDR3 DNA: TGTGCCAGCAGTTTAGCGGACCAAGAGACCCAGTACTTC. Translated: CASSLADQETQYF.

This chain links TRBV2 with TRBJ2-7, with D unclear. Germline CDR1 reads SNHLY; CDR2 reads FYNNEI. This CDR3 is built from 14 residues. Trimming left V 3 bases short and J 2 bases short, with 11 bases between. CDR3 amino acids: CASSEASITYEQYF. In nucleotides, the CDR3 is TGTGCCAGCAGTGAGGCATCCATAACCTACGAGCAGTACTTC.

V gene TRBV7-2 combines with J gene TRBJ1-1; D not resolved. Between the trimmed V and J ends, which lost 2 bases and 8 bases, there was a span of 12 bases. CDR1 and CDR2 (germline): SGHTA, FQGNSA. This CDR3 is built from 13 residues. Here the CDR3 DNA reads TGTGCCAGCAGCTTATGGTTCGGTACCGAAGCTTTCTTT. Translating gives CASSLWFGTEAFF.

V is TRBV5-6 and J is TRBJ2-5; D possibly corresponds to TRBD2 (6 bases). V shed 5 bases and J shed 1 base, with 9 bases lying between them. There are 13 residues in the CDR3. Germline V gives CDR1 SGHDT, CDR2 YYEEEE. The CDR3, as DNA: TGTGCCAGCAGTAGCGGTCCCCAAGAGACCCAGTACTTC. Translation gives CASSSGPQETQYF.

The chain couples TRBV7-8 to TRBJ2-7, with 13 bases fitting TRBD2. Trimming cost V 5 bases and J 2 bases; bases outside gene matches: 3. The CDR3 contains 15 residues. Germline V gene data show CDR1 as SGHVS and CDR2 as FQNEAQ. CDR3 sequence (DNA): TGTGCCAGCAGCCCTGGACTAGCGGGAGCCTACGAGCAGTACTTC. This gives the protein CASSPGLAGAYEQYF.

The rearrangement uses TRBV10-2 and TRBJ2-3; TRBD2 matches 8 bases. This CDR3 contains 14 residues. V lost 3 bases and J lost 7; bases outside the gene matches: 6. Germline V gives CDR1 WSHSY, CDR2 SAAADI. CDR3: CASSDTGGAYTQYF. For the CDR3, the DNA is TGCGCCAGCAGTGACACCGGGGGGGCGTATACGCAGTATTTT.

For the CDR3, the DNA is TGTGCCTGGAGTGAGTACGGGACAGTCCAGCAGGAGCAGTACTTC. Its translation is CAWSEYGTVQQEQYF. This chain connects TRBV30 to TRBJ2-7; 7 bases are shared with TRBD1. Germline CDR1 and CDR2: GTSNPN and SVGIG (reference sequence). This CDR3 comprises 15 residues. The V gene end was trimmed by 1 base and the J gene end by 7 bases; junction bases not matched to a gene: 13.

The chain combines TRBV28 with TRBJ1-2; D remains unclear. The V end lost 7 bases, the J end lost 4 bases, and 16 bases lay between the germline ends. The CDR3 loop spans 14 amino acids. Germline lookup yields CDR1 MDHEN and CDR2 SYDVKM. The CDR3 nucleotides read TGTGCCAGCACCCAAAATCGGTATGCCTATGGCTACACCTTC. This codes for CASTQNRYAYGYTF.

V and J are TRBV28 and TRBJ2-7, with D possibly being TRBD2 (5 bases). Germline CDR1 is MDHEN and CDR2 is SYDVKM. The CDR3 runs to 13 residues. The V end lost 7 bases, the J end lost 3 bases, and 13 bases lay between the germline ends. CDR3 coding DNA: TGTGCCAGCACCAGTCTAGCACTCTACGAGCAGTACTTC. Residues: CASTSLALYEQYF.

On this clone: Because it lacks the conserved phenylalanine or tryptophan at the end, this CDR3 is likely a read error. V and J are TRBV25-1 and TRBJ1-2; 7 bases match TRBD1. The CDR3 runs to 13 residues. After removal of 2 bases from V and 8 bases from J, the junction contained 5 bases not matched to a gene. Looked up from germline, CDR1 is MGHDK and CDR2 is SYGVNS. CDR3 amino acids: CASSEQGGRGYTL. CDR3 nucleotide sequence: TGTGCCAGCAGTGAACAGGGGGGAAGGGGCTACACCCTC.

Here the CDR3 DNA reads TGCGCCAGCAGCTGGGGGGACAGGGACGGGGAGACCCAGTACTTC. It codes for CASSWGDRDGETQYF. The chain uses TRBV5-1 and TRBJ2-5; 9 bases align to TRBD1. The J segment lost 5 bases and the V segment lost 3 bases, leaving 8 bases of the junction unmatched. This CDR3 contains 15 residues. Germline CDR1 and CDR2: SGHRS and YFSETQ.

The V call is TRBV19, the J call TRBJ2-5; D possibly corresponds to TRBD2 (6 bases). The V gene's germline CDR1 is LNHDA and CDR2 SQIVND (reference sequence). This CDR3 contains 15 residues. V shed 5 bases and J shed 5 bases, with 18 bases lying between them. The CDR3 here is CASSAEGYSGETQYF. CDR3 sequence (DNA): TGTGCCAGTAGTGCGGAGGGTTACTCAGGGGAGACCCAGTACTTC.

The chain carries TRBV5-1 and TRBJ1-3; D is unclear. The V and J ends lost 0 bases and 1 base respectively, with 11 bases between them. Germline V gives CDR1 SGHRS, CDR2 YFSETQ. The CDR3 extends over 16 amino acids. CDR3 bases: TGCGCCAGCAGCTTGGGACGGGGTGGTTCTGGAAACACCATATATTTT. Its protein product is CASSLGRGGSGNTIYF.

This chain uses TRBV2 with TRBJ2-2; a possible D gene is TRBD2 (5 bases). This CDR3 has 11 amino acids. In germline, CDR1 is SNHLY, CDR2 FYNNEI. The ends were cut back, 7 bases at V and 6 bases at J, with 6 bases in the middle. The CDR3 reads CASKAAGELFF. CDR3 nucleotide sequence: TGTGCCAGCAAAGCGGCCGGGGAGCTGTTTTTT. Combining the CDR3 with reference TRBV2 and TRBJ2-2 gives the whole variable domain EPEVTQTPSHQVTQMGQEVILRCVPISNHLYFYWYRQILGQKVEFLVSFYNNEISEKSEIFDDQFSVERPDGSNFTLKIRSTKLEDSAMYFCASKAAGELFFGEGSRLTVL.

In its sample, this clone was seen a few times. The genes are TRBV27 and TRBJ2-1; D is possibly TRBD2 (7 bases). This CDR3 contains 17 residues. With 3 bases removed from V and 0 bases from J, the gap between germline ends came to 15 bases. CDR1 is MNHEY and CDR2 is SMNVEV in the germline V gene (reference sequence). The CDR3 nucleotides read TGTGCCAGCAGTTTCGGGGGGAGGGGGTACTCCTACAATGAGCAGTTCTTC. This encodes CASSFGGRGYSYNEQFF.

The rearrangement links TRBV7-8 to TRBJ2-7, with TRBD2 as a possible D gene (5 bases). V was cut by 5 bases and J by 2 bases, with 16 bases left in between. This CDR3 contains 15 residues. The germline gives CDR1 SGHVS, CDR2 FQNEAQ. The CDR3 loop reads CASSRVRGRAYEQYF. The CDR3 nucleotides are TGTGCCAGCAGCCGGGTGCGTGGGAGAGCCTACGAGCAGTACTTC.

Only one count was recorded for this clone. CDR3 nucleotide sequence: TGTGCCAGCAGTCGGGGGGCCTACGAGCAGTACTTC. Translation: CASSRGAYEQYF. The V and J genes are TRBV7-9 and TRBJ2-7, with 7 positions matching TRBD2. CDR1 is SEHNR, CDR2 FQNEAQ, per germline (reference sequence). The J segment lost 2 bases and the V segment lost 6 bases, leaving 1 base of the junction unmatched. The CDR3 runs 12 residues.

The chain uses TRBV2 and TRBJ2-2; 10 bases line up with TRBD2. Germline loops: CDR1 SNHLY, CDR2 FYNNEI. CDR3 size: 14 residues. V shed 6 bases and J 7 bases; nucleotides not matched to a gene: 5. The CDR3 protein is CASRAGGVGGELFF. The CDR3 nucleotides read TGTGCCAGCAGAGCGGGAGGGGTTGGCGGGGAGCTGTTTTTT.